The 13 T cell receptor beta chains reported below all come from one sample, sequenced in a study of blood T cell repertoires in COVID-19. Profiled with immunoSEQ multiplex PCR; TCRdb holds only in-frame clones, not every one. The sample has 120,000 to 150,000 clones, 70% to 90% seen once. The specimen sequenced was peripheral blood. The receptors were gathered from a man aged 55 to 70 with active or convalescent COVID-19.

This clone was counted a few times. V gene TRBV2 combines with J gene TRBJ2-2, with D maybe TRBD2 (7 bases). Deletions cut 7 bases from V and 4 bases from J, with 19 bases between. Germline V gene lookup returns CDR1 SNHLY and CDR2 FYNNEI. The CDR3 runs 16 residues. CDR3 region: CASKGVAGEGTGELFF. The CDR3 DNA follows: TGTGCCAGCAAGGGGGTTGCGGGAGAGGGCACCGGGGAGCTGTTTTTT.

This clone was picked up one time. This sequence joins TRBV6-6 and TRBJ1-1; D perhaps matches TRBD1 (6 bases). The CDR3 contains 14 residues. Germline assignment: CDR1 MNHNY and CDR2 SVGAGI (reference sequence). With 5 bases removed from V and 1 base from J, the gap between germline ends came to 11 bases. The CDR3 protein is CASSPKQGNTEAFF. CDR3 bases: TGTGCCAGCAGTCCCAAACAGGGGAACACTGAAGCTTTCTTT.

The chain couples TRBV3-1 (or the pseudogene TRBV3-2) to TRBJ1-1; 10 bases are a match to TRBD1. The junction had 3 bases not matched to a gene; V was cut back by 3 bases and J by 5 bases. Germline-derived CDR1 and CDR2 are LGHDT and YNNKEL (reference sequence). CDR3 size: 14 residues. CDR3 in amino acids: CASSQTGGRTEAFF. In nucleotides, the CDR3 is TGTGCCAGCAGCCAGACAGGGGGCCGTACTGAAGCTTTCTTT.

CDR3 nucleotide sequence: TGTGCCACCAGCATAGGACAGGGGAGGAACACAGATACGCAGTATTTT. Translating it yields CATSIGQGRNTDTQYF. V and J are TRBV15 and TRBJ2-3; 9 bases match TRBD1. CDR3 length equals 16 residues. Germline loops: CDR1 LNHNV, CDR2 YYDKDF (reference sequence). J was trimmed by 2 bases and V by 4 bases; bases with no gene match: 7.

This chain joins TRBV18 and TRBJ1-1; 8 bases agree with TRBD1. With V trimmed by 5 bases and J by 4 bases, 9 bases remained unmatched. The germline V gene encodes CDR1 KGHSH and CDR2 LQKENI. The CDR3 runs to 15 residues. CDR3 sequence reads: CASSNDQGASTEAFF. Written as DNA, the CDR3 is TGTGCCAGCTCAAATGACCAGGGGGCTAGCACTGAAGCTTTCTTT.

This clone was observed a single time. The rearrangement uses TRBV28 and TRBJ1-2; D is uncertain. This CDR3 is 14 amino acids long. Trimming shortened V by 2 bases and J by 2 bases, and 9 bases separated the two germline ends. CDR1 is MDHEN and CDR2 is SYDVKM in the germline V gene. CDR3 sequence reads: CASSLLQVNYGYTF. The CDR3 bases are TGTGCCAGCAGTTTACTTCAGGTGAACTATGGCTACACCTTC.

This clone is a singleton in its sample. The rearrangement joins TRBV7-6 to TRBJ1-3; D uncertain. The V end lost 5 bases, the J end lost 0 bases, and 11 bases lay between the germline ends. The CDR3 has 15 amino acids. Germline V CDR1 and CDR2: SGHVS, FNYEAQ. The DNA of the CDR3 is TGTGCCAGCAGCCAAGCAGGATACTCTGGAAACACCATATATTTT. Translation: CASSQAGYSGNTIYF.

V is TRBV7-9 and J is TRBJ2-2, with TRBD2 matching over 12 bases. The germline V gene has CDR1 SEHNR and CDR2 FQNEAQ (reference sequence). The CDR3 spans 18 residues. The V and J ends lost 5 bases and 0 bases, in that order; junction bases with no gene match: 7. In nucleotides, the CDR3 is TGTGCCAGCAGCCTTGGACTAGCGGGAAACGCGAACACCGGGGAGCTGTTTTTT. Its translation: CASSLGLAGNANTGELFF.

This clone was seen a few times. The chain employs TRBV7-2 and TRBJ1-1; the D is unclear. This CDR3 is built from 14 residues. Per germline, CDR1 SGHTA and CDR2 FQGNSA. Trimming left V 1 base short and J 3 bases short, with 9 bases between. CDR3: CASSLVESYTEAFF. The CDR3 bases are TGTGCCAGCAGCTTAGTAGAGAGCTACACTGAAGCTTTCTTT.

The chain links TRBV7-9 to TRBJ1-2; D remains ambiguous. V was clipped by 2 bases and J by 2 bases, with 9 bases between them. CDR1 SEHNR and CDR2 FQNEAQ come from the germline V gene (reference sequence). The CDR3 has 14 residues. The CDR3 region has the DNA TGTGCCAGCAGCTTATTACAGACCAACTATGGCTACACCTTC. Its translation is CASSLLQTNYGYTF.

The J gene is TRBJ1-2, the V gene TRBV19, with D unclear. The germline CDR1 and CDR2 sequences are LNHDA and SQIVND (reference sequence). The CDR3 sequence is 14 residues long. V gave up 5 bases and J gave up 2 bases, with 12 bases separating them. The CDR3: CASSPSVVNYGYTF. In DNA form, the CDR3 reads TGTGCCAGTAGTCCATCGGTAGTGAACTATGGCTACACCTTC.

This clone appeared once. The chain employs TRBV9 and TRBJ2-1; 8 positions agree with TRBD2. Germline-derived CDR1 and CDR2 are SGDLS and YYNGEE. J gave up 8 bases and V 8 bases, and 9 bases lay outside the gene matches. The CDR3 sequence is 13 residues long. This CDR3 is CARSGAGEDEQFF. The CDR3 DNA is TGTGCCAGATCCGGAGCGGGAGAGGATGAGCAGTTCTTC. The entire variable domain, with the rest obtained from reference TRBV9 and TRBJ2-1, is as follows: DSGVTQTPKHLITATGQRVTLRCSPRSGDLSVYWYQQSLDQGLQFLIQYYNGEERAKGNILERFSAQQFPDLHSELNLSSLELGDSALYFCARSGAGEDEQFFGPGTRLTVL.

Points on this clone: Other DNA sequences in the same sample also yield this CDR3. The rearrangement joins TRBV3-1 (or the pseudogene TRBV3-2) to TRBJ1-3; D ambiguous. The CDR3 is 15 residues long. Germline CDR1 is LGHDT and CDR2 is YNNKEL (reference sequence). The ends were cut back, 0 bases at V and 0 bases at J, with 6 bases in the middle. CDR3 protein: CASSQDRVSGNTIYF. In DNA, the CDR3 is TGTGCCAGCAGCCAAGACCGAGTCTCTGGAAACACCATATATTTT.